This T cell receptor (beta chain) was retrieved from a study of blood T cell repertoires in COVID-19. Assay used: immunoSEQ multiplex PCR; TCRdb lists only in-frame clones, some missing. The sample gives 200,000 to 250,000 clones, around 84% of which show up once; 5.9% is in the top ten. The ends were cut back, 1 base at V and 4 bases at J, with 12 bases in the middle. Germline CDR1 reads MNHEY; CDR2 reads SVGAGI. The CDR3 sequence is 15 residues long. Material: peripheral blood. J is TRBJ2-3 and V is TRBV6-5; tentative D call: TRBD1 (6 bases). The TCR comes from a man older than 75 with acute or convalescent COVID-19. The CDR3 coding sequence is TGTGCCAGCAGTTACTTTCTGGCAGGGGCAGATACGCAGTATTTT. As protein: CASSYFLAGADTQYF.